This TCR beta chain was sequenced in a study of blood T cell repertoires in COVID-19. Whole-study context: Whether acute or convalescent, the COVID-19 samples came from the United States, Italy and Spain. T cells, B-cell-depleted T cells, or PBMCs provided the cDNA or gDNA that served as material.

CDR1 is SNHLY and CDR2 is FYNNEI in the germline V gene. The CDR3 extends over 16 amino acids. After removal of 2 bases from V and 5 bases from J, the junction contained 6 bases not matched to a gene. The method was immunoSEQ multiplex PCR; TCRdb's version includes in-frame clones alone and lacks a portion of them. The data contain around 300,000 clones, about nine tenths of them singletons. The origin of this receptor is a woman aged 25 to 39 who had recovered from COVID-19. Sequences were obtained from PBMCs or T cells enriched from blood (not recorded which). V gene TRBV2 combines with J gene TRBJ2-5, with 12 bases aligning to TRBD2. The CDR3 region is CASSEMASGRAETQYF. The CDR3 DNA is TGTGCCAGCAGTGAAATGGCTAGCGGGAGGGCTGAGACCCAGTACTTC.